The source of this T cell receptor beta chain is a study of blood T cell repertoires in COVID-19. Overall study context: Material from acute and convalescent COVID-19 was sourced from the United States, Italy and Spain. Sources were T cells, B-cell-depleted T cells, or PBMCs; the material itself was cDNA or gDNA.

Authors' processing steps: For nucleated cells, counts were estimated from reference gene primer amplification. Generated by immunoSEQ multiplex PCR, the TCRdb table keeps only in-frame clones and is missing some. Clone size and the V and J calls come from that table; the DNA yielded D and trimming. The sample shows roughly 140,000 clones, about four fifths of them seen only once. Germline V gene data show CDR1 as SGHRS and CDR2 as YFSETQ. The CDR3 covers 16 residues. Trimming stripped 6 bases from V and 2 bases from J, with 17 bases between. The sequence was obtained from a woman of 80 years or more with acute or convalescent COVID-19. The genes are TRBV5-1 and TRBJ1-4; unclear D gene. The sample comprised peripheral blood. In nucleotides, the CDR3 is TGCGCCAGCAAGGGCCGGGGAGGAGGGACTAATGAAAAACTGTTTTTT. Translation: CASKGRGGGTNEKLFF. The variable domain in full, with the rest retrieved from reference TRBV5-1 and TRBJ1-4, is KAGVTQTPRYLIKTRGQQVTLSCSPISGHRSVSWYQQTPGQGLQFLFEYFSETQRNKGNFPGRFSGRQFSNSRSEMNVSTLELGDSALYLCASKGRGGGTNEKLFFGSGTQLSVL.